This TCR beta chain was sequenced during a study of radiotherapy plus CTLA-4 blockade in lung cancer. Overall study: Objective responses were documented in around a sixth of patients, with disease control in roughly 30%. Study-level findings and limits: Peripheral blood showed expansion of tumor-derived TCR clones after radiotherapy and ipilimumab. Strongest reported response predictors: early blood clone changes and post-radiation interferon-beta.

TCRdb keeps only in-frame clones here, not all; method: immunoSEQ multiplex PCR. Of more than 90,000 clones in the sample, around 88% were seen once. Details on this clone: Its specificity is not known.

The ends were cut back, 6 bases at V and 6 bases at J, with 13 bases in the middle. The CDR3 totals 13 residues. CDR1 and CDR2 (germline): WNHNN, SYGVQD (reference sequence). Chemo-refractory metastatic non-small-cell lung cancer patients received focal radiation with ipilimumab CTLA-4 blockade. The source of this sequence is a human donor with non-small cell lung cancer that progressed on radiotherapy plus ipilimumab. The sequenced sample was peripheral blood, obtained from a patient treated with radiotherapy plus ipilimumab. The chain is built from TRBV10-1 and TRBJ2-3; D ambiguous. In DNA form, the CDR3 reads TGCGCCAGCAGACCGAAATCTAGGGATACGCAGTATTTT. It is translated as CASRPKSRDTQYF.